The 22 T cell receptor beta chains below come from one sample, sequenced in a study of glioma-infiltrating T cells after dendritic cell vaccination. Profiled with immunoSEQ multiplex PCR; TCRdb holds only in-frame clones, not every one. The table lists tens of thousands of clones, about 90% of them singletons. The sequenced sample was blood, obtained before dendritic cell vaccination. These receptors all come from a human donor with glioblastoma.

This clone was seen a single time. This chain uses TRBV7-9 with TRBJ1-1, with TRBD1 identical over 10 bases. The V gene's germline CDR1 is SEHNR and CDR2 FQNEAQ (reference sequence). The J segment lost 5 bases and the V segment lost 6 bases, leaving 12 bases of the junction unmatched. The CDR3 covers 16 residues. The CDR3 sequence is CASRSGTGALGTEAFF. CDR3 DNA: TGTGCCAGCAGGTCCGGGACAGGGGCATTAGGGACTGAAGCTTTCTTT.

The CDR3 region is CASSSRDRLNTEAFF. CDR3 DNA sequence: TGTGCCAGCAGCTCGCGGGACAGGTTGAACACTGAAGCTTTCTTT. V usage is TRBV5-4 and J usage is TRBJ1-1; TRBD1 matches at 8 bases. Germline V gives CDR1 SGHNT, CDR2 YYREEE (reference sequence). CDR3 size: 15 residues. The V gene end was trimmed by 3 bases and the J gene end by 0 bases; junction bases not matched to a gene: 4. Filled out from reference TRBV5-4 and TRBJ1-1, the complete variable domain reads ETGVTQSPTHLIKTRGQQVTLRCSSQSGHNTVSWYQQALGQGPQFIFQYYREEENGRGNFPPRFSGLQFPNYSSELNVNALELDDSALYLCASSSRDRLNTEAFFGQGTRLTVV.

This clone was found a few times. The chain is built from TRBV7-2 and TRBJ2-1; 8 nucleotides agree with TRBD1. The junction had 6 bases not matched to a gene; V was cut back by 6 bases and J by 8 bases. The V gene's germline CDR1 is SGHTA and CDR2 FQGNSA. The CDR3 spans 13 residues. CDR3 loop: CASSPGQGDEQFF. The DNA for the CDR3 is TGTGCCAGCAGTCCCGGACAGGGCGATGAGCAGTTCTTC. Filled out from reference TRBV7-2 and TRBJ2-1, the complete variable domain reads GAGVSQSPSNKVTEKGKDVELRCDPISGHTALYWYRQSLGQGLEFLIYFQGNSAPDKSGLPSDRFSAERTGGSVSTLTIQRTQQEDSAVYLCASSPGQGDEQFFGPGTRLTVL.

The V and J genes are TRBV15 and TRBJ2-1, with 10 bases lining up with TRBD1. V lost 3 bases to trimming and J lost 0 bases; unmatched junction nucleotides: 8. The length of the CDR3 is 18 residues. Germline V gene data show CDR1 as LNHNV and CDR2 as YYDKDF (reference sequence). The CDR3 reads CATSSAPGQGFSYNEQFF. DNA for the CDR3: TGTGCCACCAGCAGTGCTCCGGGACAGGGGTTCTCCTACAATGAGCAGTTCTTC.

This clone was observed a single time. V and J are TRBV5-5 and TRBJ2-7; D is possibly TRBD2 (5 bases). Deletions cut 4 bases from V and 4 bases from J, with 9 bases between. This CDR3 contains 12 residues. Germline V CDR1 and CDR2: SGHKS, YYEKEE (reference sequence). The chain's CDR3 is CASSPSYYEQYF. The CDR3 nucleotides are TGTGCCAGCAGCCCTAGCTATTACGAGCAGTACTTC.

The V call is TRBV5-4, the J call TRBJ2-3; TRBD2 agrees at 10 bases. V was clipped by 1 base and J by 4 bases; unmatched bases: 3. CDR1 SGHNT and CDR2 YYREEE come from the germline V gene (reference sequence). The CDR3 runs 15 residues. CDR3 bases: TGTGCCAGCAGCTTGCGTCTAGCGGGAGCAGATACGCAGTATTTT. This translates into CASSLRLAGADTQYF.

The rearrangement joins TRBV27 to TRBJ1-2, with TRBD1 as a possible D gene (5 bases). The V gene lost 4 bases and the J gene lost 0 bases, with 12 bases spanning the gap. CDR3 length: 15 amino acids. Germline loops: CDR1 MNHEY, CDR2 SMNVEV (reference sequence). DNA for the CDR3: TGTGCCAGCAGTTCCCGGAGGGGCCCTAACTATGGCTACACCTTC. Its protein is CASSSRRGPNYGYTF.

The V gene is TRBV7-2, the J gene TRBJ1-3; possibly TRBD1 for D (6 bases). The CDR3 covers 16 residues. V gave up 6 bases and J gave up 2 bases, with 17 bases separating them. Germline V CDR1 and CDR2: SGHTA, FQGNSA. The DNA of the CDR3 is TGTGCCAGCAGTTTACGTCCTCAGGGGACTGGAAACACCATATATTTT. It translates to CASSLRPQGTGNTIYF. The variable domain in full, completed from reference TRBV7-2 and TRBJ1-3, reads GAGVSQSPSNKVTEKGKDVELRCDPISGHTALYWYRQSLGQGLEFLIYFQGNSAPDKSGLPSDRFSAERTGGSVSTLTIQRTQQEDSAVYLCASSLRPQGTGNTIYFGEGSWLTVV.

This chain uses TRBV5-1 with TRBJ2-1, with 7 bases lining up with TRBD1. The CDR3 covers 15 residues. J gave up 3 bases and V 0 bases, and 3 bases lay outside the gene matches. Germline CDR1 is SGHRS and CDR2 is YFSETQ. The CDR3 sequence is CASSLAGTDYNEQFF. The CDR3, as DNA: TGCGCCAGCAGCTTGGCCGGGACAGACTACAATGAGCAGTTCTTC.

The chain employs TRBV7-2 and TRBJ2-1, with 7 bases that match TRBD2. Germline CDR1 SGHTA, CDR2 FQGNSA. The CDR3 sequence is 15 residues long. V lost 3 bases and J lost 1; bases outside the gene matches: 3. CDR3 sequence: CASSLSGVSYNEQFF. The CDR3 bases are TGTGCCAGCAGCTTGAGCGGGGTATCCTACAATGAGCAGTTCTTC.

V is TRBV6-6 and J is TRBJ1-4; D gene ambiguous. CDR3 length: 14 residues. Trimming removed 5 bases at V and 7 bases at J, with 14 bases between. In germline, CDR1 is MNHNY, CDR2 SVGAGI (reference sequence). In DNA form, the CDR3 reads TGTGCCAGCAGTCCCGGGGTCGCCGGTGAAAAACTGTTTTTT. Translation gives CASSPGVAGEKLFF.

The rearrangement uses TRBV19 and TRBJ2-2; 11 bases agree with TRBD1. There are 16 residues in the CDR3. V gave up 8 bases and J gave up 3 bases; unmatched junction bases: 8. Germline V CDR1 and CDR2: LNHDA, SQIVND (reference sequence). The CDR3 sequence is CASRRTGGGYTGELFF. Written as DNA, the CDR3 is TGTGCCAGTCGAAGGACAGGGGGCGGTTACACCGGGGAGCTGTTTTTT.

V and J are TRBV10-1 and TRBJ2-3, with 10 positions matching TRBD2. V dropped 3 bases and J dropped 5; count of bases not matched to a gene: 5. Germline CDR1 is WNHNN and CDR2 is SYGVQD (reference sequence). The CDR3 has 15 residues. CDR3 bases: TGCGCCAGCAGTGAAACTAGCGGGGTGCTAGATACGCAGTATTTT. Amino acids: CASSETSGVLDTQYF.

To note about this clone: The sample has other DNA sequences that encode this CDR3 too. The chain couples TRBV5-1 to TRBJ2-3, with 8 positions matching TRBD1. Germline CDR1 and CDR2: SGHRS and YFSETQ. V lost 1 base to trimming and J lost 6 bases; unmatched junction nucleotides: 4. The CDR3 runs to 14 residues. For the CDR3, the DNA is TGCGCCAGCAGCTTGCAGGGGGCTGGGGATACGCAGTATTTT. The encoded protein is CASSLQGAGDTQYF.

J is TRBJ1-5 and V is TRBV10-2; unclear D gene. V lost 5 bases and J lost 5, with 10 bases in between. CDR3 length equals 13 residues. The germline V gene has CDR1 WSHSY and CDR2 SAAADI. The CDR3 coding sequence is TGCGCCAGCAGTCCTTGGGCCTATCAGCCCCAGCATTTT. Protein product: CASSPWAYQPQHF.

The gene calls are TRBV11-3 and TRBJ2-2, with D tentatively TRBD1 (6 bases). The CDR3 covers 16 residues. The germline V and J ends were trimmed by 5 bases and 4 bases, with 17 bases remaining between them. CDR1 SGHNT and CDR2 YENEEA come from the germline V gene. CDR3: CASSPGQPSPTGELFF. CDR3 DNA: TGTGCCAGCAGCCCAGGACAGCCCTCTCCCACCGGGGAGCTGTTTTTT.

CDR3 amino acids: CASSIQGGGGAEQFF. The DNA of the CDR3 is TGTGCCAGCAGCATACAGGGGGGAGGTGGTGCTGAGCAGTTCTTC. The chain combines TRBV7-3 with TRBJ2-1; 8 nucleotides match TRBD1. The CDR3 has 15 residues. The germline V gene has CDR1 SGHTA and CDR2 FQGTGA. Unmatched junction bases numbered 12, after V lost 5 bases and J lost 9 bases.

This clone was seen once. The chain carries TRBV7-2 and TRBJ1-1; TRBD1 is a possible D gene (5 bases). Germline values: CDR1 SGHTA, CDR2 FQGNSA. Between the trimmed V and J ends, which lost 1 base and 7 bases, there was a span of 13 bases. The CDR3 runs to 14 residues. CDR3 protein: CASSLVRSQGEAFF. The CDR3 bases are TGTGCCAGCAGCTTAGTTAGGTCTCAGGGTGAAGCTTTCTTT.

The rearrangement links TRBV29-1 to TRBJ2-7, with D perhaps matching TRBD2 (5 bases). The CDR3 totals 12 residues. Germline V gives CDR1 SQVTM, CDR2 ANQGSEA. The V and J ends lost 6 bases and 2 bases respectively, with 11 bases between them. The CDR3 coding sequence is TGCAGCGTGCTCGACGGGGCCTACGAGCAGTACTTC. Protein product: CSVLDGAYEQYF.

This clone is a singleton in its sample. The V gene is TRBV4-1, the J gene TRBJ1-5, with a possible D match to TRBD1 (6 bases). Trimming took off 0 bases at V and 4 bases at J, with 10 bases between the two ends. In germline, CDR1 is MGHRA, CDR2 YSYEKL. The length of the CDR3 is 15 residues. The chain's CDR3 is CASSQETGINQPQHF. The DNA for the CDR3 is TGCGCCAGCAGCCAAGAGACAGGCATTAATCAGCCCCAGCATTTT.

The genes are TRBV19 and TRBJ2-2; D uncertain. The CDR3 totals 14 residues. Germline V gene lookup returns CDR1 LNHDA and CDR2 SQIVND (reference sequence). V lost 0 bases and J lost 7, with 9 bases in between. The CDR3 DNA follows: TGTGCCAGTAGTATAGAAGAAACGGTCGGGGAGCTGTTTTTT. This gives the protein CASSIEETVGELFF.

This clone was seen more than once but under ten times. The V call is TRBV5-6, the J call TRBJ1-5; D may be TRBD1 (5 bases). CDR1 and CDR2 from the germline V gene are SGHDT and YYEEEE. CDR3 length equals 14 residues. V gave up 4 bases and J gave up 7 bases, with 15 bases separating them. This CDR3 reads CASSRDGGTQPQHF. The CDR3 DNA reads as TGTGCCAGCAGCCGGGACGGGGGAACCCAGCCCCAGCATTTT.